This T cell receptor (beta chain) is drawn from a study of blood T cell repertoires in COVID-19. Per the study methods: Counts of nucleated cells, estimated from reference gene primer amplification, were obtained. Generated by immunoSEQ multiplex PCR, the TCRdb table keeps only in-frame clones and is missing some. V and J calls and clone size are those listed in that table; D and trimming were worked out from the DNA. This sample has about 82,000 clones; 80% to 90% occur once, and the top ten carry over 15%. This clonotype was sampled from a woman aged 60-70 years with acute or convalescent COVID-19. Sequenced input: peripheral blood.

In DNA, the CDR3 is TGCGCCAGCAGCCAAGATCGGGCTAGCCAGAAGACCCAGTACTTC. This gives the protein CASSQDRASQKTQYF. The J gene is TRBJ2-5, the V gene TRBV4-1; D possibly corresponds to TRBD2 (5 bases). Germline CDR1 MGHRA, CDR2 YSYEKL. Between the trimmed V and J ends, which lost 0 bases and 6 bases, there was a span of 14 bases. This CDR3 has 15 amino acids.